This T cell receptor (beta chain) stems from a study of blood T cell repertoires in COVID-19. The CDR3 has 16 amino acids. After removal of 1 base from V and 1 base from J, the junction contained 4 bases not matched to a gene. CDR1 and CDR2 (germline): SGHNT, YENEEA. The authors' processing: Amplifying reference gene primers gave estimates of nucleated cell counts. Libraries were prepared by immunoSEQ multiplex PCR; TCRdb keeps only in-frame clonotypes and omits some of them. Clone size and the V and J calls come from that table; the DNA yielded D and trimming. This table has about 75,000 clones, around 89% appearing once.

This sequence joins TRBV11-3 and TRBJ2-1, with 7 bases aligning to TRBD1. The receptor was derived from a human donor in a cohort sampled during active COVID-19. The sequencing input was peripheral blood. This CDR3 reads CASSLGARGSYNEQFF. The CDR3 nucleotides are TGTGCCAGCAGCTTAGGGGCCAGGGGGTCCTACAATGAGCAGTTCTTC.